This TCR beta chain was sequenced during a study of control samples from healthy donors and cancer patients. Germline-derived CDR1 and CDR2 are ENHRY and SYGVKD. There are 13 residues in the CDR3. Unmatched junction bases numbered 2, after V lost 7 bases and J lost 1 base. Here immunoSEQ multiplex PCR was the method, and the copy in TCRdb shows in-frame clones only, minus some. The sample shows 88,000 or so clones, approximately 94% of them seen only once. This receptor was taken from a woman aged 18 to 35 in good health. The V gene is TRBV10-3, the J gene TRBJ1-1; 8 bases align to TRBD1. The sample consisted of blood. For the CDR3, the DNA is TGTGCCATCAAGGGGACAGGGAACACTGAAGCTTTCTTT. The encoded protein is CAIKGTGNTEAFF.